The present T cell receptor (beta chain) was sequenced within a study of OX40 agonist ivuxolimab in advanced cancers. Method: immunoSEQ multiplex PCR; TCRdb's copy keeps in-frame clones and lacks some. Among approximately 67,000 clones listed, approximately 90% were seen once. Per the germline V gene, CDR1 is LGHNA and CDR2 is YSLEER. V was pared by 0 bases and J by 0 bases, with 11 bases between. The CDR3 consists of 17 residues. This receptor was obtained from an adult with an advanced solid tumor such as melanoma, head and neck, liver or kidney cancer. The J gene is TRBJ1-4, the V gene TRBV4-3, with no clear D. The starting material was CD4+ or CD8+ T cells sorted from blood, obtained in a trial of the OX40 agonist ivuxolimab. The CDR3 sequence: CASSQDRARATNEKLFF. CDR3 sequence (DNA): TGCGCCAGCAGCCAAGATAGAGCGAGAGCAACTAATGAAAAACTGTTTTTT.